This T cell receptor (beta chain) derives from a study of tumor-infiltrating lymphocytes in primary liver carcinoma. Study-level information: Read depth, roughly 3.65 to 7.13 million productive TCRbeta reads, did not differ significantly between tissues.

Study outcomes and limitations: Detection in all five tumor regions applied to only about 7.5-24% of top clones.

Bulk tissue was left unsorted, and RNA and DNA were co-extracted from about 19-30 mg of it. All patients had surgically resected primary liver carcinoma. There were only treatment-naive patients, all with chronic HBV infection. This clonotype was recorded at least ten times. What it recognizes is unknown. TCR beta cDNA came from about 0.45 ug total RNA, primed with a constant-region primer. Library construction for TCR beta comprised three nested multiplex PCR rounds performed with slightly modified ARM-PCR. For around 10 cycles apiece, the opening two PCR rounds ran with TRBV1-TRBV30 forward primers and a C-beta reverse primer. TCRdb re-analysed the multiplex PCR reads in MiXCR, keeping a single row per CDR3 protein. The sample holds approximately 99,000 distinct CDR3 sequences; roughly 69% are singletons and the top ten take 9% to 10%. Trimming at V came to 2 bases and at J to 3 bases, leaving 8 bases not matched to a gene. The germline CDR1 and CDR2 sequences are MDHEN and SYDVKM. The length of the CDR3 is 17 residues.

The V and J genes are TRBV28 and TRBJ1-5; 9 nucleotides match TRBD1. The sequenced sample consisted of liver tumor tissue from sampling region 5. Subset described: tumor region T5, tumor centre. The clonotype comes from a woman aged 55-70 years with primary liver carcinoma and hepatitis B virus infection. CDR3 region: CASSLGMGTGSNQPQHF. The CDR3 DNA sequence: TGTGCCAGCAGTTTAGGGATGGGGACAGGGTCCAATCAGCCCCAGCATTTT.